This TCR beta chain came from a study of blood T cell repertoires in COVID-19. Study details: T cells, B-cell-depleted T cells, or PBMCs supplied cDNA or gDNA.

Enrollment of patients from Seattle took place during active infection, with longitudinal follow-up. Authors' methods: Amplification with reference gene primers provided the estimates of nucleated cell counts. Profiling relied on immunoSEQ multiplex PCR, and the TCRdb table lists in-frame clones only, not all of them. That table is the source of V, J and clone size, and D and trimming were worked out from the DNA. The sample contains tens of thousands of clones, 80% to 90% of which appear only once. This CDR3 is 14 amino acids long. Germline-derived CDR1 and CDR2 are SNHLY and FYNNEI. The junction had 7 bases not matched to a gene; V was cut back by 10 bases and J by 4 bases.

Sequenced material: peripheral blood. This TCR came from a man older than 75 with COVID-19, enrolled during active disease. This chain uses TRBV2 with TRBJ2-5; 12 bases map to TRBD2. The CDR3 coding sequence is TGTGCCACAATTCCGGGACTAGCGGGAGAGACCCAGTACTTC. Translation: CATIPGLAGETQYF.